This TCR beta chain appears in the sequencing data of a study of CD8 T cells in Susac syndrome. About the study: Treatment at blood withdrawal was none, corticosteroids, or intravenous immunoglobulin alone in Susac syndrome patients.

The CDR3 consists of 13 residues. The V gene lost 5 bases and the J gene lost 12 bases, with 14 bases spanning the gap. Random hexamers were used to reverse transcribe 0.5 to 1 ug of RNA. immunoSEQ multiplex PCR amplified TCR beta CDR3 across 54 Vbeta, 13 Jbeta. TCRdb redid the calling of the immunoSEQ multiplex PCR reads with MiXCR, one entry per CDR3 protein. Among approximately 190,000 distinct CDR3 sequences, approximately 96% were seen once, and the ten largest hold 0.098%. The clonotype originates from a human donor with Susac syndrome. Material for sequencing was CD4+ T cells from PBMCs. The genes are TRBV23-1 and TRBJ2-6, with D perhaps matching TRBD1 (6 bases). TRBV23-1 is assigned to the ORF class and has an uncertain function. The CDR3 DNA is TGCGCCAGCAGTAAACAGGGATTTGGCGTCCTGACTTTC. This gives the protein CASSKQGFGVLTF.